These T cell receptor beta chains were read from a single sample in a study of T cells in narcolepsy. Sequenced by immunoSEQ multiplex PCR; TCRdb stores in-frame clones only, minus some. The sample records about 24,000 clones, approximately 85% being singletons. The specimen sequenced was memory (CD45RA-) CD4+ T cells from blood. Receptor source: a human donor in good health. The CDR3 runs from the conserved cysteine through the conserved F or W. The order of the fields is clone size, CDR3 length, V gene, J gene, D gene, CDR3 DNA, CDR3 protein. A D gene is named only where the DNA matches it firmly. Some rows have no size entry. The others give once, few or many, or a class for an expanded clone.

clone_size: NA; cdr3_length: 14; v_call: TRBV5-1; j_call: TRBJ2-7; d_call: NA; cdr3_nt: TGCGCCAGCAGCGTGGCCAACCCCCTGGAGGGACAGTACTTC; cdr3_aa: CASSVANPLEGQYF
clone_size: NA; cdr3_length: 12; v_call: TRBV5-1; j_call: TRBJ2-5; d_call: NA; cdr3_nt: TGCGCCAGCAGCTTGGTTGGGGAGACCCAGTACTTC; cdr3_aa: CASSLVGETQYF
clone_size: few; cdr3_length: 14; v_call: TRBV18; j_call: TRBJ2-5; d_call: TRBD1; cdr3_nt: TGTGCCAGCTCGCCGACAGGGGGCAAAGAGACCCAGTACTTC; cdr3_aa: CASSPTGGKETQYF
clone_size: NA; cdr3_length: 12; v_call: TRBV18; j_call: TRBJ2-3; d_call: NA; cdr3_nt: TGTGCCAGCTCACCAATCCCAGATACGCAGTATTTT; cdr3_aa: CASSPIPDTQYF
clone_size: few; cdr3_length: 13; v_call: TRBV19; j_call: TRBJ2-2; d_call: NA; cdr3_nt: TGTGCCAGTAGTAGCTTAGGGGCCGGGGAGCTGTTTTTT; cdr3_aa: CASSSLGAGELFF
clone_size: NA; cdr3_length: 14; v_call: TRBV21-1; j_call: TRBJ1-1; d_call: NA; cdr3_nt: TGTGCCAGCTTCTCTCGGGCCCCGGGACCTGAAGCTTTCTTT; cdr3_aa: CASFSRAPGPEAFF
clone_size: NA; cdr3_length: 15; v_call: TRBV19; j_call: TRBJ1-2; d_call: TRBD1; cdr3_nt: TGTGCCAGTAGTACCACCGGGACAGCGAACTATGGCTACACCTTC; cdr3_aa: CASSTTGTANYGYTF
clone_size: NA; cdr3_length: 15; v_call: TRBV5-1; j_call: TRBJ2-1; d_call: TRBD2; cdr3_nt: TGCGCCAGCAGAACCACTAGCGGGGTATACAATGAGCAGTTCTTC; cdr3_aa: CASRTTSGVYNEQFF
clone_size: NA; cdr3_length: 19; v_call: TRBV9; j_call: TRBJ2-6; d_call: NA; cdr3_nt: TGTGCCAGCAGCGGACAGCCGGGACAAGATTACTCTGGGGCCAACGTCCTGACTTTC; cdr3_aa: CASSGQPGQDYSGANVLTF
clone_size: NA; cdr3_length: 12; v_call: TRBV18; j_call: TRBJ2-3; d_call: TRBD1; cdr3_nt: TGTGCCAGCTCCCCCAGGGGGGATACGCAGTATTTT; cdr3_aa: CASSPRGDTQYF
clone_size: NA; cdr3_length: 13; v_call: TRBV7-8; j_call: TRBJ2-7; d_call: TRBD1; cdr3_nt: TGTGCCAGCAGCTTAGGGGGACAGGACGAGCAGTACTTC; cdr3_aa: CASSLGGQDEQYF
clone_size: NA; cdr3_length: 13; v_call: TRBV19; j_call: TRBJ1-5; d_call: NA; cdr3_nt: TGTGCCAGTACAGGGTTTAGCAATCAGCCCCAGCATTTT; cdr3_aa: CASTGFSNQPQHF
clone_size: NA; cdr3_length: 14; v_call: TRBV6-6; j_call: TRBJ1-4; d_call: NA; cdr3_nt: TGTGCCAGCAGTGGGGTCACAACTAATGAAAAACTGTTTTTT; cdr3_aa: CASSGVTTNEKLFF
clone_size: NA; cdr3_length: 16; v_call: TRBV25-1; j_call: TRBJ2-1; d_call: TRBD2; cdr3_nt: TGTGCCAGCAGTGAAGAAAGCGGGAGGTCCTACAATGAGCAGTTCTTC; cdr3_aa: CASSEESGRSYNEQFF
clone_size: NA; cdr3_length: 12; v_call: TRBV5-1; j_call: TRBJ1-2; d_call: NA; cdr3_nt: TGCGCCAGCAGCTCGGAGCAGTATGGCTACACCTTC; cdr3_aa: CASSSEQYGYTF
clone_size: NA; cdr3_length: 15; v_call: TRBV27; j_call: TRBJ1-1; d_call: NA; cdr3_nt: TGTGCCAGCAGTGCCCGACAGGCATTGAACACTGAAGCTTTCTTT; cdr3_aa: CASSARQALNTEAFF
clone_size: NA; cdr3_length: 13; v_call: TRBV5-6; j_call: TRBJ2-7; d_call: NA; cdr3_nt: TGTGCCAGCAGCTTGGTGGGGCGGAACGAGCAGTACTTC; cdr3_aa: CASSLVGRNEQYF
clone_size: NA; cdr3_length: 15; v_call: TRBV13; j_call: TRBJ1-2; d_call: TRBD1; cdr3_nt: TGTGCCAGCAGCTTACGAGGGGGCGGGGACTATGGCTACACCTTC; cdr3_aa: CASSLRGGGDYGYTF
clone_size: once; cdr3_length: 13; v_call: TRBV7-8; j_call: TRBJ2-3; d_call: TRBD2; cdr3_nt: TGTGCCAGCAGCACCCTAGCGGGGTATACGCAGTATTTT; cdr3_aa: CASSTLAGYTQYF
clone_size: NA; cdr3_length: 14; v_call: TRBV14; j_call: TRBJ2-1; d_call: NA; cdr3_nt: TGTGCCAGCAGCCCCACCCGTGGGGCCCATGAGCAGTTCTTC; cdr3_aa: CASSPTRGAHEQFF
clone_size: NA; cdr3_length: 15; v_call: TRBV19; j_call: TRBJ1-2; d_call: NA; cdr3_nt: TGTGCCAGTAGTGGGTCGTCGGCGGTAAACTATGGCTACACCTTC; cdr3_aa: CASSGSSAVNYGYTF
clone_size: NA; cdr3_length: 13; v_call: TRBV2; j_call: TRBJ1-5; d_call: NA; cdr3_nt: TGTGCCAGCAGTGAGGAGACGATACAGCCCCAGCATTTT; cdr3_aa: CASSEETIQPQHF
clone_size: few; cdr3_length: 14; v_call: TRBV28; j_call: TRBJ1-1; d_call: NA; cdr3_nt: TGTGCCAGCAGGATAGGGCCAGTGAACACTGAAGCTTTCTTT; cdr3_aa: CASRIGPVNTEAFF
clone_size: NA; cdr3_length: 16; v_call: TRBV2; j_call: TRBJ2-1; d_call: TRBD2; cdr3_nt: TGTGCCAGCAGGACAGGTTCGCTAGCGGGAGTCAATGAGCAGTTCTTC; cdr3_aa: CASRTGSLAGVNEQFF
clone_size: NA; cdr3_length: 15; v_call: TRBV4-3; j_call: TRBJ2-7; d_call: TRBD2; cdr3_nt: TGCGCCAGCAGCCCCTCGACTAGCGGATCCTACGAGCAGTACTTC; cdr3_aa: CASSPSTSGSYEQYF
clone_size: NA; cdr3_length: 16; v_call: TRBV25-1; j_call: TRBJ2-7; d_call: TRBD2; cdr3_nt: TGTGCCAGCAGTGAGGTTAGGGGCGGGAGTGCCTACGAGCAGTACTTC; cdr3_aa: CASSEVRGGSAYEQYF
clone_size: NA; cdr3_length: 11; v_call: TRBV19; j_call: TRBJ2-1; d_call: NA; cdr3_nt: TGTGCCAGTAGTATATACTATGAGCAGTTCTTC; cdr3_aa: CASSIYYEQFF
clone_size: NA; cdr3_length: 16; v_call: TRBV5-1; j_call: TRBJ2-1; d_call: NA; cdr3_nt: TGCGCCAGCAGCTTGGCGGTTACTGACTCCTACAATGAGCAGTTCTTC; cdr3_aa: CASSLAVTDSYNEQFF
clone_size: few; cdr3_length: 13; v_call: TRBV15; j_call: TRBJ2-5; d_call: NA; cdr3_nt: TGTGCCACCAGCAGAGGGGACCGGGGGACCCAGTACTTC; cdr3_aa: CATSRGDRGTQYF
clone_size: NA; cdr3_length: 13; v_call: TRBV5-4; j_call: TRBJ2-7; d_call: NA; cdr3_nt: TGTGCCAGCAGCGGCGGGACCGAATACGAGCAGTACTTC; cdr3_aa: CASSGGTEYEQYF
clone_size: NA; cdr3_length: 14; v_call: TRBV6-5; j_call: TRBJ2-7; d_call: NA; cdr3_nt: TGTGCCAGCCGTAGGGGGGCGACCTCCTACGAGCAGTACTTC; cdr3_aa: CASRRGATSYEQYF
clone_size: NA; cdr3_length: 14; v_call: TRBV7-2; j_call: TRBJ2-7; d_call: NA; cdr3_nt: TGTGCCAGCAGCCCGGACAGAGTCTCCTACGAGCAGTACTTC; cdr3_aa: CASSPDRVSYEQYF
clone_size: once; cdr3_length: 18; v_call: TRBV28; j_call: TRBJ1-4; d_call: NA; cdr3_nt: TGTGCCAGTCATCTAGGAGCGCTTCCTACTACAACTAATGAAAAACTGTTTTTT; cdr3_aa: CASHLGALPTTTNEKLFF
clone_size: NA; cdr3_length: 11; v_call: TRBV6-5; j_call: TRBJ1-2; d_call: NA; cdr3_nt: TGTGCCAGCAGCCAGGGTTGGGGCTACACCTTC; cdr3_aa: CASSQGWGYTF
clone_size: NA; cdr3_length: 15; v_call: TRBV29-1; j_call: TRBJ1-1; d_call: NA; cdr3_nt: TGCAGCGTCCTCCGAAACACGGTTCTGAACACTGAAGCTTTCTTT; cdr3_aa: CSVLRNTVLNTEAFF
clone_size: few; cdr3_length: 12; v_call: TRBV29-1; j_call: TRBJ2-7; d_call: TRBD2; cdr3_nt: TGCAGCGCCTCGGGGGGGGCCTACGAGCAGTACTTC; cdr3_aa: CSASGGAYEQYF
clone_size: NA; cdr3_length: 16; v_call: TRBV5-4; j_call: TRBJ2-3; d_call: TRBD2; cdr3_nt: TGTGCCAGCAGGGCTAGCGGGAGGATGGGGACAGATACGCAGTATTTT; cdr3_aa: CASRASGRMGTDTQYF
clone_size: few; cdr3_length: 10; v_call: TRBV6-1; j_call: TRBJ1-1; d_call: NA; cdr3_nt: TGTGCCAGCAGGTTGTCTGTCGCTTTCTTT; cdr3_aa: CASRLSVAFF
clone_size: NA; cdr3_length: 14; v_call: TRBV29-1; j_call: TRBJ1-3; d_call: NA; cdr3_nt: TGCAGCGTTGGCCCCAGGGGACGTGGAAACACCATATATTTT; cdr3_aa: CSVGPRGRGNTIYF
clone_size: once; cdr3_length: 14; v_call: TRBV6-1; j_call: TRBJ2-7; d_call: NA; cdr3_nt: TGTGCCAGCAGTGAAGCGGGCGGCGCCTACGAGCAGTACTTC; cdr3_aa: CASSEAGGAYEQYF
clone_size: NA; cdr3_length: 15; v_call: TRBV6-4; j_call: TRBJ2-3; d_call: TRBD2; cdr3_nt: TGTGCCAGCAGTGAAGGCGGGAGGGTTTCAGATACGCAGTATTTT; cdr3_aa: CASSEGGRVSDTQYF
clone_size: NA; cdr3_length: 16; v_call: TRBV7-2; j_call: TRBJ2-4; d_call: NA; cdr3_nt: TGTGCCAGCAGCTTAATGGGGAGCGGGTCCAAAAACATTCAGTACTTC; cdr3_aa: CASSLMGSGSKNIQYF
clone_size: NA; cdr3_length: 16; v_call: TRBV7-2; j_call: TRBJ2-3; d_call: TRBD2; cdr3_nt: TGTGCCAGCAGCTTAGCGCCCAGCGGGAGGACAGATACGCAGTATTTT; cdr3_aa: CASSLAPSGRTDTQYF
clone_size: once; cdr3_length: 12; v_call: TRBV28; j_call: TRBJ2-7; d_call: NA; cdr3_nt: TGTGCCAGCACAAACGCCCTTGGGGAGCAGTACTTC; cdr3_aa: CASTNALGEQYF
clone_size: few; cdr3_length: 16; v_call: TRBV28; j_call: TRBJ2-1; d_call: TRBD2; cdr3_nt: TGTGCCAGCAGGGAGGGGACTAGCGGGGGTTACAATGAGCAGTTCTTC; cdr3_aa: CASREGTSGGYNEQFF